The rows below give T cell receptor beta chains drawn from one sample of a study of shared clonotypes between healthy human individuals. Repertoires were generated with immunoSEQ multiplex PCR, while TCRdb's copy carries only in-frame clones and drops some. The sample includes around 2,000,000 clones, about 94% seen only once; the top ten take 0.9% to 1.4%. Sample: naive CD8+ T cells sorted from blood. These receptors originate from a young man in good health. CDR3s include the opening cysteine and the closing phenylalanine or tryptophan. Clone size is shown for a subset of rows, as once, few, many or a class of expanded clone.

V gene: TRBV30; J gene: TRBJ1-1; clone size: -; CDR3 protein: CAWRGTAPYTEAFF
V gene: TRBV21-1; J gene: TRBJ2-4; clone size: once; CDR3 protein: CASSKEEPGADAKNIQYF
V gene: TRBV6-1; J gene: TRBJ1-1; clone size: once; CDR3 protein: CASREPRRGNTEAFF
V gene: TRBV11-2; J gene: TRBJ1-2; clone size: -; CDR3 protein: CASSTLGEGLNYGYTF
V gene: TRBV5-4; J gene: TRBJ2-7; clone size: -; CDR3 protein: CASSLVEGSEQYF
V gene: TRBV11-2; J gene: TRBJ2-7; clone size: -; CDR3 protein: CASSLGRQAIYEQYF
V gene: TRBV19; J gene: TRBJ1-5; clone size: -; CDR3 protein: CASSISSNQPQHF
V gene: TRBV6-5; J gene: TRBJ1-4; clone size: -; CDR3 protein: CASSYFGTGDEKLFF
V gene: TRBV5-4; J gene: TRBJ2-1; clone size: -; CDR3 protein: CASSWGLAGAGNEQFF
V gene: TRBV15; J gene: TRBJ2-7; clone size: -; CDR3 protein: CATSRSTGGILTYEQYF
V gene: TRBV27; J gene: TRBJ2-5; clone size: -; CDR3 protein: CASSSIPGTNQETQYF
V gene: TRBV11-2; J gene: TRBJ2-7; clone size: -; CDR3 protein: CASCGTVSYEQYF
V gene: TRBV30; J gene: TRBJ2-7; clone size: -; CDR3 protein: CAWNLTPLEQYF
V gene: TRBV7-9; J gene: TRBJ2-7; clone size: -; CDR3 protein: CASSFSSTYEQYF
V gene: TRBV6-1; J gene: TRBJ1-1; clone size: -; CDR3 protein: CASTADRSNTEAFF
V gene: TRBV7-9; J gene: TRBJ1-6; clone size: -; CDR3 protein: CASREPQGNNSPLHF
V gene: TRBV7-9; J gene: TRBJ2-7; clone size: -; CDR3 protein: CASSQARGYEQYF
V gene: TRBV19; J gene: TRBJ2-7; clone size: -; CDR3 protein: CASSIDQGSDEQYF
V gene: TRBV27; J gene: TRBJ1-3; clone size: -; CDR3 protein: CASSLSPGTGENTIYF
V gene: TRBV11-2; J gene: TRBJ2-2; clone size: -; CDR3 protein: CASSPIAGDTGELFF
V gene: TRBV5-1; J gene: TRBJ1-2; clone size: -; CDR3 protein: CASSPRSGSKDGYTF
V gene: TRBV6-6; J gene: TRBJ2-7; clone size: -; CDR3 protein: CASSAPGAGEQYF
V gene: TRBV9; J gene: TRBJ1-2; clone size: once; CDR3 protein: CASSYSVSRGEDYGYTF
V gene: TRBV11-2; J gene: TRBJ1-2; clone size: -; CDR3 protein: CASSSGQGEHGYTF
V gene: TRBV27; J gene: TRBJ2-3; clone size: -; CDR3 protein: CASSSTGVTDTQYF
V gene: TRBV4-1; J gene: TRBJ1-3; clone size: -; CDR3 protein: CASSQVQNSGNTIYF
V gene: TRBV7-8; J gene: TRBJ2-5; clone size: -; CDR3 protein: CASSDLAGEEETQYF
V gene: TRBV7-2; J gene: TRBJ2-7; clone size: -; CDR3 protein: CASSLEYPGSSYEQYF
V gene: TRBV7-9; J gene: TRBJ1-1; clone size: -; CDR3 protein: CASNGGLGTEAFF
V gene: TRBV27; J gene: TRBJ2-3; clone size: once; CDR3 protein: CASSLAAGSTDTQYF
V gene: TRBV4-3; J gene: TRBJ1-1; clone size: -; CDR3 protein: CASSQDVGFVSTEAFF
V gene: TRBV5-1; J gene: TRBJ2-7; clone size: once; CDR3 protein: CASSRTGQAYEQYF
V gene: TRBV7-9; J gene: TRBJ2-1; clone size: -; CDR3 protein: CASSLLASGRLSNEQFF
V gene: TRBV6-5; J gene: TRBJ2-7; clone size: -; CDR3 protein: CASSPGPRGSYEQYF
V gene: TRBV13; J gene: TRBJ2-7; clone size: -; CDR3 protein: CASSLRHGTGLDEQYF
V gene: TRBV5-8; J gene: TRBJ2-1; clone size: -; CDR3 protein: CASSSHGLASGDEQFF
V gene: TRBV15; J gene: TRBJ1-5; clone size: -; CDR3 protein: CATSSQGAVGNQPQHF
V gene: TRBV6-6; J gene: TRBJ1-5; clone size: -; CDR3 protein: CASKSDSNNQPQHF
V gene: TRBV21-1; J gene: TRBJ1-2; clone size: -; CDR3 protein: CASSKRFDPETNYGYTF
V gene: TRBV7-9; J gene: TRBJ2-7; clone size: -; CDR3 protein: CASSLDPGSYEQYF
V gene: TRBV13; J gene: TRBJ2-2; clone size: -; CDR3 protein: CASSSNEPGTGDTGELFF
V gene: TRBV21-1; J gene: TRBJ1-2; clone size: -; CDR3 protein: CASPPGGTNYGYTF
V gene: TRBV28; J gene: TRBJ2-7; clone size: -; CDR3 protein: CASSLRQMHEQYF
V gene: TRBV9; J gene: TRBJ2-1; clone size: -; CDR3 protein: CASSVEPERVPYNEQFF
V gene: TRBV4-1; J gene: TRBJ2-3; clone size: -; CDR3 protein: CASSDHGQSTDTQYF